A single count supports the clone carrying this TCR beta chain. In the original workflow: Quantification of nucleated cells was approximated via reference gene primer amplification. TCRdb's table, derived via immunoSEQ multiplex PCR, lists solely in-frame clones and lacks some. That table is the source of V, J and clone size, and D and trimming were worked out from the DNA. Of more than 55,000 clones in the sample, 85% to 90% were seen once. This entry is derived from a study of blood T cell repertoires in COVID-19. Study summary: The United States, Italy and Spain supplied acute and convalescent COVID-19 samples. PBMCs, B-cell-depleted T cells, or T cells were the source of the cDNA or gDNA that made up the material.

CDR1 is SGHRS and CDR2 is YFSETQ in the germline V gene. This CDR3 has 14 amino acids. With V trimmed by 4 bases and J by 8 bases, 9 bases remained unmatched. This TCR derives from a human donor with active COVID-19. The donor label of this sample is uncertain. The sample comprised peripheral blood. The chain carries TRBV5-1 and TRBJ2-1; the match to TRBD1 covers 7 bases. Here the CDR3 DNA reads TGCGCCAGCAGCGCCGGGACAGCAAACGATGAGCAGTTCTTC. The encoded protein is CASSAGTANDEQFF.